This section outlines one T cell receptor beta chain sequence together with its context. This clone's antigen is unknown. No base qualities exist here, and no much larger clone lies one base off it. The CDR3 numbers 13 residues from cysteine through phenylalanine. Only CDR3 DNA is held: 39 bases, read in frame from base 1. A distance of 7 bases separates the germline ends of V and J, which lose 1 base and 4 bases respectively. Taken from the germline V gene, the CDR1 and CDR2 loops are SGHTA and FQGNSA. The library was generated by the immunoSEQ multiplex PCR assay. Sourced from immuneACCESS, this table was stored by TCRdb with only in-frame sequences that have V and J called. A share of the clones is absent; for the studies checked, an unresolved V gene accounts for under half, and the remainder has no known explanation. The sample table contains about 140,000 clones; only one count was recorded for approximately 91% of them. The ten largest clones capture 1.5% of the sample.

The donors were people with melanoma. This entry is derived from a study of CD4+ T cells in melanoma (dated by TCRdb to between 2022 and 2023). Turning to the overall study: The study investigated neoantigen-specific CD4+ T cells in human melanoma.

Here is what the overall study found, with its caveats: Diverse differentiation states were reported to be shown by neoantigen-specific CD4+ T cells in melanoma. The report described a correlation between neoantigen-specific CD4+ T cells and the function of CD8+ T cells, macrophages and B cells.

The rearrangement combines TRBV7-2 with TRBJ1-2, with no reliable assignment of the D segment. The TCR was taken from a human donor with melanoma. This receptor has the CDR3 CASSLVQIYGYTF. The nucleotides read TGTGCCAGCAGCTTAGTACAGATCTATGGCTACACCTTC.